This T cell receptor (beta chain) appears in the sequencing data of a study of blood T cells in healthy people across ages. Study-level findings and limits: Expanded clonotype changes were possibly confounded by unknown donor CMV status.

This clonotype appeared a few times. Its antigen is unidentified. Using a J-beta primer mix together with a sample-barcoded 5' primer, a second PCR was run for about 6 to 11 cycles. TCRdb reprocessed the 5' RACE reads with MiXCR, giving one entry per CDR3 protein. Of hundreds of thousands of distinct CDR3 sequences in the sample, about 42% are singletons; the top ten hold nearly 20%. Germline-derived CDR1 and CDR2 are SQVTM and ANQGSEA. V lost 3 bases and J 3 bases, leaving 15 bases between the germline ends. The CDR3 sequence is 14 residues long. The rearrangement joins TRBV29-1 to TRBJ2-7; D might be TRBD1 or TRBD2, each matching 6 bases. The specimen was blood. The TCR sequence derives from a man aged 55 to 70 in good health. CDR3 sequence: CSVEGPGAIYEQYF. CDR3 nucleotides: TGCAGCGTTGAGGGTCCGGGGGCCATCTACGAGCAGTACTTC.